This T cell receptor beta chain was documented in a study of blood T cell repertoires in COVID-19. Turning to the study itself: Collection of acute and convalescent COVID-19 samples took place in the United States, Italy and Spain. In each case, the material was cDNA or gDNA derived from T cells, B-cell-depleted T cells, or PBMCs.

Adults between about 18 and 95 years of age took part from about 24 US areas. V was pared by 4 bases and J by 5 bases, with 6 bases of the junction left unmatched. The germline gives CDR1 SEHNR, CDR2 FQNEAQ (reference sequence). The CDR3 is 14 amino acids. In the authors' methods: Amplifying reference gene primers gave estimates of nucleated cell counts. Assay: immunoSEQ multiplex PCR; the TCRdb copy retains only in-frame clones and omits some. D and trimming come from the DNA, and the V and J calls and clone size come from that table. The data hold about 340,000 clones, with approximately 83% observed a single time.

This sequence joins TRBV7-9 and TRBJ2-7; TRBD1 agrees at 9 bases. This TCR was recovered from a woman aged 40-49 years with acute COVID-19. Sequenced input: PBMCs or T cells enriched from blood (not recorded which). The CDR3 bases are TGTGCCAGCAGCTCGGGACAGGGTTTCCACGAGCAGTACTTC. This sequence encodes CASSSGQGFHEQYF.